Sequencing of this T cell receptor beta chain was carried out in a study of blood T cells in healthy people across ages. Germline values: CDR1 SGHTA, CDR2 FQGNSA. This CDR3 is built from 16 residues. Together with a sample-barcoded 5' primer, a J-beta primer mix was included in a second PCR lasting about 7 to 12 cycles. Paired-end reads containing CDR3 totaled no fewer than 3 million for each sample. TCRdb redid the calling of the 5' RACE reads with MiXCR, one entry per CDR3 protein. The sample has some 900,000 distinct CDR3 sequences; less than 35% are singletons. The J gene is TRBJ2-4, the V gene TRBV7-2; TRBD1 aligns across 8 bases. The J call may be in error: the DNA end matches TRBJ2-5 better. This sequence originates from a woman aged 80 or over in good health. Sequencing used blood. CDR3 loop: CASSSGQGVGWETQYF. In DNA form, the CDR3 reads TGTGCCAGCAGCTCAGGACAGGGTGTTGGATGGGAGACCCAGTACTTC.